The T cell receptor beta chain described here comes from a study of blood T cell repertoires in COVID-19. Whole-study context: COVID-19 samples, acute and convalescent, were from the United States, Italy and Spain. The analysed material was cDNA or gDNA that came from T cells, B-cell-depleted T cells, or PBMCs.

The V gene's germline CDR1 is SGHTA and CDR2 FQGNSA. The V and J ends lost 4 bases and 8 bases, in that order; junction bases with no gene match: 5. The CDR3 runs 13 residues. Source study methods: Reference gene primer amplification gave estimated nucleated cell counts. Sequencing used immunoSEQ multiplex PCR; TCRdb keeps in-frame clones, though not all of them. That table supplies the V and J calls and clone size; D and trimming were determined from the DNA. The sample includes 120,000 to 150,000 clones, around 88% of them seen just once. Regarding this clone: Other DNA sequences in this specimen translate into the identical CDR3.

The gene calls are TRBV7-2 and TRBJ1-2; 9 bases agree with TRBD1. The clonotype originates from a woman aged 55 to 70 with acute or convalescent COVID-19. The sequenced sample consisted of peripheral blood. In nucleotides, the CDR3 is TGTGCCAGCAGCTCAACAGGGGGCCGAGGCTACACCTTC. Translating gives CASSSTGGRGYTF.